The rows below give T cell receptor beta chains drawn from one sample of a study of regulatory T cells in long-lasting Graves disease. TCRdb reanalysed the multiplex PCR reads using MiXCR and keeps one entry per CDR3 protein. The table lists around 460,000 distinct CDR3 sequences, 14% of them singletons. The same data also went into a second study, on T cells in Graves' hyperthyroidism and ophthalmopathy.

This sample comprised peripheral blood mononuclear cells (PBMCs), obtained at new diagnosis, from a patient treated with antithyroid drugs. These TCRs come from a woman aged 50 to 60 with Graves disease. Both conserved end residues are part of each CDR3. Each record gives: clone size, J gene, V gene, CDR3 protein. Size is omitted from some rows. Given values are once, few, many or a class for expanded clones.

clone_size: NA
j_call: TRBJ2-5
v_call: TRBV20-1
cdr3_aa: CSARSGLAGGETQYF

clone_size: many
j_call: TRBJ1-4
v_call: TRBV6-1
cdr3_aa: CASSETIATNEKLFF

clone_size: many
j_call: TRBJ2-7
v_call: TRBV2
cdr3_aa: CASSDGGSYEQYF

clone_size: NA
j_call: TRBJ1-5
v_call: TRBV12-3/TRBV12-4
cdr3_aa: CASSWAGQPQHF

clone_size: many
j_call: TRBJ2-5
v_call: TRBV5-1
cdr3_aa: CASSLQGQFQETQYF

clone_size: many
j_call: TRBJ2-3
v_call: TRBV28
cdr3_aa: CASTPPRVAADTQYF

clone_size: NA
j_call: TRBJ1-1
v_call: TRBV29-1
cdr3_aa: CSVVPRLGDTEAFF

clone_size: many
j_call: TRBJ2-5
v_call: TRBV30
cdr3_aa: CAWRDVLGQGVKTQYF

clone_size: many
j_call: TRBJ1-3
v_call: TRBV7-8
cdr3_aa: CASSLGWAGGRHIYF

clone_size: many
j_call: TRBJ1-3
v_call: TRBV12-3/TRBV12-4
cdr3_aa: CASVSNRPSSGNTIYF

clone_size: many
j_call: TRBJ2-7
v_call: TRBV20-1
cdr3_aa: CSARAANSYEQYF

clone_size: NA
j_call: TRBJ2-7
v_call: TRBV19
cdr3_aa: CASSMGRASGIYEQYF

clone_size: NA
j_call: TRBJ2-6
v_call: TRBV12-3/TRBV12-4
cdr3_aa: CASSAISGANVLTF

clone_size: few
j_call: TRBJ2-7
v_call: TRBV19
cdr3_aa: CASSRVAESYEQYF

clone_size: NA
j_call: TRBJ2-1
v_call: TRBV9
cdr3_aa: CASQSGYNEQFF

clone_size: few
j_call: TRBJ1-6
v_call: TRBV6-9
cdr3_aa: CASSYSLGRGILYNSPLHF

clone_size: NA
j_call: TRBJ2-5
v_call: TRBV7-8
cdr3_aa: CASSRKRLAGGPNLETQYF

clone_size: few
j_call: TRBJ1-5
v_call: TRBV9
cdr3_aa: CASSAGLRENQPQHF

clone_size: many
j_call: TRBJ2-7
v_call: TRBV6-1
cdr3_aa: CASSEMGQGVYEQYF

clone_size: NA
j_call: TRBJ2-5
v_call: TRBV9
cdr3_aa: CASSPGSGRETQYF

clone_size: many
j_call: TRBJ2-2
v_call: TRBV20-1
cdr3_aa: CSALTSGYNTGELFF

clone_size: NA
j_call: TRBJ1-6
v_call: TRBV27
cdr3_aa: CASGLFQDRGLNSPLHF

clone_size: NA
j_call: TRBJ2-1
v_call: TRBV7-9
cdr3_aa: CASSSASGRGGNEQFF

clone_size: few
j_call: TRBJ2-1
v_call: TRBV20-1
cdr3_aa: CSAQALAGYNEQFF

clone_size: few
j_call: TRBJ2-3
v_call: TRBV7-9
cdr3_aa: CASSANQGTQYF

clone_size: NA
j_call: TRBJ2-5
v_call: TRBV2
cdr3_aa: CATRGTGSLKETQYF

clone_size: few
j_call: TRBJ2-2
v_call: TRBV3-1
cdr3_aa: CASSQDLGQSGELFF

clone_size: few
j_call: TRBJ1-5
v_call: TRBV6-5
cdr3_aa: CASSYVDGNQPQHF

clone_size: NA
j_call: TRBJ2-5
v_call: TRBV5-1
cdr3_aa: CASSFVGLAEETQYF

clone_size: many
j_call: TRBJ2-7
v_call: TRBV28
cdr3_aa: CASRDSYEQYF

clone_size: many
j_call: TRBJ1-1
v_call: TRBV7-8
cdr3_aa: CASSLALRQGQNTEAFF

clone_size: NA
j_call: TRBJ2-5
v_call: TRBV30
cdr3_aa: CAWSAWTSGKETRYF

clone_size: few
j_call: TRBJ2-2
v_call: TRBV7-8
cdr3_aa: CASSLASGRFDTGELFF

clone_size: NA
j_call: TRBJ2-7
v_call: TRBV29-1
cdr3_aa: CSGADPYEQYF

clone_size: NA
j_call: TRBJ2-6
v_call: TRBV3-1
cdr3_aa: CASSHVDLRDLGANVLTF

clone_size: few
j_call: TRBJ2-5
v_call: TRBV6-5
cdr3_aa: CASSYGGTETQYF

clone_size: many
j_call: TRBJ2-5
v_call: TRBV6-1
cdr3_aa: CASPLAMETQYF

clone_size: NA
j_call: TRBJ2-1
v_call: TRBV6-2/TRBV6-3
cdr3_aa: CASSQTLAGDEQFF

clone_size: few
j_call: TRBJ2-1
v_call: TRBV9
cdr3_aa: CASSVATGRQFGEQFF